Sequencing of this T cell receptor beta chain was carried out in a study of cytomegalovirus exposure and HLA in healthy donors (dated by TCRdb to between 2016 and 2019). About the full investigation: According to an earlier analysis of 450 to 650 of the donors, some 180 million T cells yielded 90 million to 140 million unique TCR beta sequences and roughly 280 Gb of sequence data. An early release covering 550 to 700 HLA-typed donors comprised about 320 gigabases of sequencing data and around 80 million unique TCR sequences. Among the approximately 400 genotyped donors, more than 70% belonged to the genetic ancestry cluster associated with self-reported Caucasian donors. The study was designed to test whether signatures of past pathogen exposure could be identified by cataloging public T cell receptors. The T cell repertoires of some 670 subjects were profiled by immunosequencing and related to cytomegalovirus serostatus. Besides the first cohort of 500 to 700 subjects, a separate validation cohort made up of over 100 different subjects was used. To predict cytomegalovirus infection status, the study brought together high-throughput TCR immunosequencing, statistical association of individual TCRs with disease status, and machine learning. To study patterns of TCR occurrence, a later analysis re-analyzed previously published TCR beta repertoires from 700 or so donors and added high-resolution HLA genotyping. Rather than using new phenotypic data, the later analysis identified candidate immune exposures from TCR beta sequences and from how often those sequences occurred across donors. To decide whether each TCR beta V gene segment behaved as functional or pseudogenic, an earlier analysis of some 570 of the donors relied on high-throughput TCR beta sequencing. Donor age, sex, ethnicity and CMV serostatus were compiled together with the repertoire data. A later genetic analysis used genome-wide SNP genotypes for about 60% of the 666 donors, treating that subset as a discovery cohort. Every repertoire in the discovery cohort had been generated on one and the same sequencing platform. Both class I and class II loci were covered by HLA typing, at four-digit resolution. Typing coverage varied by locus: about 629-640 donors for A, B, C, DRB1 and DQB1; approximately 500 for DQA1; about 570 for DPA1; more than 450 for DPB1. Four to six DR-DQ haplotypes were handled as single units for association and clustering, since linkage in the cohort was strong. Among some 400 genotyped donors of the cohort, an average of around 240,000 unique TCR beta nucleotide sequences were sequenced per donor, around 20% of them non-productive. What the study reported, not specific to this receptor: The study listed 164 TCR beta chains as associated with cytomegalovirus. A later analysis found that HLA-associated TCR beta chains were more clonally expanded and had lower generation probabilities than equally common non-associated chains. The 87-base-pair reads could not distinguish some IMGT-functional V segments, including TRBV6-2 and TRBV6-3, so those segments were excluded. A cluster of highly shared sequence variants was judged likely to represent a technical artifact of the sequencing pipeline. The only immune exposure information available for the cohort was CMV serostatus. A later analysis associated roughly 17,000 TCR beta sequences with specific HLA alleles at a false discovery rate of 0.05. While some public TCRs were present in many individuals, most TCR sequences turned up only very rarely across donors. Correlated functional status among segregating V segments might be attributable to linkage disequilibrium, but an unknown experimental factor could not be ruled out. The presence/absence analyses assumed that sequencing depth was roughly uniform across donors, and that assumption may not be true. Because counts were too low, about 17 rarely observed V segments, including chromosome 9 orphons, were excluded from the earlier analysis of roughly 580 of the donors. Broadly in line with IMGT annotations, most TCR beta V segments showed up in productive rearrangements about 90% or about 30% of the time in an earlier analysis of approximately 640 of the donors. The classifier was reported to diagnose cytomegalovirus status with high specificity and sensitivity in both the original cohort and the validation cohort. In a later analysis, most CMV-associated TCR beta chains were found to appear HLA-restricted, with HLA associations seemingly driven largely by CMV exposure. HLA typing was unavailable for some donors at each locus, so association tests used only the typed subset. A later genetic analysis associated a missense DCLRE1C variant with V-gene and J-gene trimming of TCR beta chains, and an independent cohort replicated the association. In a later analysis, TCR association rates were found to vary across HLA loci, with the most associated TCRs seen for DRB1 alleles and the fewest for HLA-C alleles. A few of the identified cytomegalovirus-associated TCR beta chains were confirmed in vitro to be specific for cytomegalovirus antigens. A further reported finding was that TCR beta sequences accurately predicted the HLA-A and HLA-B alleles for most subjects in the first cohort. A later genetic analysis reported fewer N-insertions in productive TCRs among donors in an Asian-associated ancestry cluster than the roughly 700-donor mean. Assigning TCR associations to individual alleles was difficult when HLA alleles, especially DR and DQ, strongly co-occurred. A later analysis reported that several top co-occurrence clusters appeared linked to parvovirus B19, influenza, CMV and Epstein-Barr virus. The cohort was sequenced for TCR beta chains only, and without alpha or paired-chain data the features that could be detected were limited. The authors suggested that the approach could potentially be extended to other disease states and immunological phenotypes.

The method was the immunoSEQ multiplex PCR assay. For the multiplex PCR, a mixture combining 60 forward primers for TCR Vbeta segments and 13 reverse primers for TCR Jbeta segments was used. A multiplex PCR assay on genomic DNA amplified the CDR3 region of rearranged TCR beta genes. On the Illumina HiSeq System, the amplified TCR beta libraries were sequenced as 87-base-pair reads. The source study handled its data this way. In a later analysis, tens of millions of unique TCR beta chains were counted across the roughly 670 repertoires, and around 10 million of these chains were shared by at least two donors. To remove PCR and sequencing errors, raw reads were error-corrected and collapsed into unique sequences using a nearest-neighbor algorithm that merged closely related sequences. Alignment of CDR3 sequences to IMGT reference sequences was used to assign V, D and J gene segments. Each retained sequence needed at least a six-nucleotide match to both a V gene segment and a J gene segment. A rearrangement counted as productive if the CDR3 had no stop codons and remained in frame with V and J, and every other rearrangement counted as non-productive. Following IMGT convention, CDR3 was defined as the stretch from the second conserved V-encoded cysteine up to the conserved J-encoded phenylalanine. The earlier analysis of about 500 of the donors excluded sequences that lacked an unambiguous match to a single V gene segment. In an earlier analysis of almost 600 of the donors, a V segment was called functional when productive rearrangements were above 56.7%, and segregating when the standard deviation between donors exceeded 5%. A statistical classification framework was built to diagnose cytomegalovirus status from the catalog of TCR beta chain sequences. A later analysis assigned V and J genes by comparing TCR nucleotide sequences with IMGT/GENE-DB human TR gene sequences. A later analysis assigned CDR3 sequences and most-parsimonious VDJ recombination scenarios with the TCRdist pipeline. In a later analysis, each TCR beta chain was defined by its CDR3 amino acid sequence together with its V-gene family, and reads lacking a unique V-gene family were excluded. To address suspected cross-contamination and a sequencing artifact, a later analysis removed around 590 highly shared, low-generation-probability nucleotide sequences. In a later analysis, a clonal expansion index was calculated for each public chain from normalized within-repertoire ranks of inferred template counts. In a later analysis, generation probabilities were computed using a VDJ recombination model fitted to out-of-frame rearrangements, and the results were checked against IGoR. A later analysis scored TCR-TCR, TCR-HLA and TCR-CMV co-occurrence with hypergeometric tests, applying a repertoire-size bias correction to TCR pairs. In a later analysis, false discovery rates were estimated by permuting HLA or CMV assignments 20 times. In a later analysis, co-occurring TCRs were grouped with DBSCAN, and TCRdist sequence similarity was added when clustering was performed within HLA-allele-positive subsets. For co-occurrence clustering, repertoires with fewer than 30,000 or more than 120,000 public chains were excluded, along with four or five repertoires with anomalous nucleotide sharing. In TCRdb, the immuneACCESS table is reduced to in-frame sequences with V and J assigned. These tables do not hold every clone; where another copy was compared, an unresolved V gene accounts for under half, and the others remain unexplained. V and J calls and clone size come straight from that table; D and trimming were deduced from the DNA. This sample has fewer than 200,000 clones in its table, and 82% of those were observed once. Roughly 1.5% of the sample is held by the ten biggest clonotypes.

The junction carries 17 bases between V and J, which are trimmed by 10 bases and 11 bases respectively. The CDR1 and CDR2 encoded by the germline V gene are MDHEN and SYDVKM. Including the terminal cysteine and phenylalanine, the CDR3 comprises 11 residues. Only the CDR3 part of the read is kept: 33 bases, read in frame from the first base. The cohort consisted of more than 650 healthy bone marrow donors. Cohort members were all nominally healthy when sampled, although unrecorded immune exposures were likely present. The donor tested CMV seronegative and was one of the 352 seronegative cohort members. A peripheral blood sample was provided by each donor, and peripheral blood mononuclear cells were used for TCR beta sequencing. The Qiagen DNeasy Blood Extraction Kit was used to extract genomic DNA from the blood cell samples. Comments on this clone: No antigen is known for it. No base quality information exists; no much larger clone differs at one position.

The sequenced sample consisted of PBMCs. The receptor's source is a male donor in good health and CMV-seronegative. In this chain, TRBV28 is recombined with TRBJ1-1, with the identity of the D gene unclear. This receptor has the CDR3 CATWAVGPAFF. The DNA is TGTGCCACTTGGGCAGTGGGTCCGGCTTTCTTT. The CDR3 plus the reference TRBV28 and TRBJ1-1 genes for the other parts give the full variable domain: DVKVTQSSRYLVKRTGEKVFLECVQDMDHENMFWYRQDPGLGLRLIYFSYDVKMKEKGDIPEGYSVSREKKERFSLILESASTNQTSMYLCATWAVGPAFFGQGTRLTVV.